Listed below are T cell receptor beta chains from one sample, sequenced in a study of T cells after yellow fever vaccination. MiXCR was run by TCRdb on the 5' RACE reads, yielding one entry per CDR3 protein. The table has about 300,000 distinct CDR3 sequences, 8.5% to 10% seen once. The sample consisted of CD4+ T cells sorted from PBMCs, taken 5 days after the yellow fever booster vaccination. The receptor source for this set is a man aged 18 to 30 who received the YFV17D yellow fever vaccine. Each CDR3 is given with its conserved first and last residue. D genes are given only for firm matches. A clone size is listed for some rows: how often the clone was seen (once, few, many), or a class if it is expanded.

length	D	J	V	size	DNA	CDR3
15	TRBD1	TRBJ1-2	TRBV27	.	TGTGCCAGCAGTTCGGGACAGGCCTATAGCTATGGCTACACCTTC	CASSSGQAYSYGYTF
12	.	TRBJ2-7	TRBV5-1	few	TGCGCCAGCAGCTTCATTGGAGTCGAGCAGTACTTC	CASSFIGVEQYF
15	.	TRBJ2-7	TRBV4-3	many	TGCGCCAGCAGCCAAGGAGTCGGGGGCCCATACGAGCAGTACTTC	CASSQGVGGPYEQYF
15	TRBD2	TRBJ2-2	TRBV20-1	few	TGCAGTGCGCAAAGACTAGCGCAGTACACCGGGGAGCTGTTTTTT	CSAQRLAQYTGELFF
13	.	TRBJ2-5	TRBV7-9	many	TGTGCCAGTCATACAGGGAACCAAGAGACCCAGTACTTC	CASHTGNQETQYF
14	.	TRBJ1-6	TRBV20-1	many	TGCAGTGCTAGAGAGTCATCCGGGACCCTCGGACTCCACTTT	CSARESSGTLGLHF
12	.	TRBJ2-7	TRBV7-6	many	TGTGCCAGCAGCTTAGCAGGGGTCGAGCAGTACTTC	CASSLAGVEQYF
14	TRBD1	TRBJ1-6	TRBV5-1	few	TGCGCCAGCAGCGAGACAGGGTACAATTCACCCCTCCACTTT	CASSETGYNSPLHF
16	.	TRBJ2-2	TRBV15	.	TGTGCCACCAGCAGTGTACAGGGATTGGGCACCGGGGAGCTGTTTTTT	CATSSVQGLGTGELFF
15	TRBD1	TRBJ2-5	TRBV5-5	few	TGTGCCAGCAGCCCGGACAGGGGGCGTTTGCAGACCCAGTACTTC	CASSPDRGRLQTQYF
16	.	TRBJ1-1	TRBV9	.	TGTGCCAGCAGCCCGTTCGATAGGGGTCTTAGGACTGAAGCTTTCTTT	CASSPFDRGLRTEAFF